The clone carrying this T cell receptor beta chain was observed a handful of times. No antigen is known for it. The record originates from a study of vaccination effects on CD4 cells after COVID-19. Measured with immunoSEQ multiplex PCR; TCRdb has only the in-frame clones, and not every one. Of roughly 67,000 clones listed, around 79% are singletons. After expansion with viral peptide pools in the ViraFEST assay, antigen-specific CD4+ T cells were sequenced. The culture ran for nine to ten days, and then CD4+ T cells were isolated. Recipients of the vaccine had no prior SARS-CoV-2 infection and negative nucleocapsid antibodies. The CDR3 length is 17 residues. V lost 4 bases to trimming and J lost 5 bases, with 23 bases between them. Germline V gene lookup returns CDR1 SGHAT and CDR2 FQNNGV.

The starting material was CD4+ T cells from PBMCs cultured with SARS-CoV-2 spike peptides, obtained before COVID-19 vaccination. This clonotype originated in a human donor who received a COVID-19 vaccine. This chain connects TRBV11-2 to TRBJ1-1, with D perhaps matching TRBD1 (6 bases). CDR3 sequence: CASSWGQGSIVRTEAFF. CDR3 DNA: TGTGCCAGCAGCTGGGGGCAGGGCTCGATTGTGAGGACTGAAGCTTTCTTT.